This TCR beta chain appears in the sequencing data of a study of T cells in Graves' hyperthyroidism and ophthalmopathy (dated by TCRdb to the late 2010s). For the study in its entirety: Peripheral blood samples were taken at initial diagnosis, before any treatment was given. A discovery cohort of around 98 patients, 43 with Graves' ophthalmopathy and about 58 with stable Graves' hyperthyroidism, was used to find distinguishing TCR V-J signatures. Prospective prediction of ophthalmopathy was tested in an independent validation cohort consisting of 18 to 20 hyperthyroidism patients and approximately 16 patients who later progressed to ophthalmopathy. For training and testing, the roughly 93 patients in the discovery cohort were randomly divided in a 7:3 ratio. In addition, the study compared T-cell repertoires in thyroid tissue and in blood from six Graves' hyperthyroidism patients. Once sampling was done, hyperthyroidism patients were given methimazole at a starting dose of 30 mg daily, whereas ophthalmopathy patients were given high-dose intravenous methylprednisolone. According to the paper, TCR Vbeta CDR3 sequencing was carried out on about 140 peripheral blood samples, which came from over 40 ophthalmopathy, around 75 hyperthyroidism and approximately 17 progressor patients.

Amplification of TCR beta CDR3 regions was carried out from RNA transcripts. For the first round of RT-PCR on the TCR CDR3, the HTBI primer set was used together with the Qiagen OneStep RT-PCR kit. Libraries were constructed in a second round of multiplex PCR, after which size selection and purification were carried out. Paired-end sequencing of the libraries was performed with 100 bp reads on an Illumina HiSeq2000. From the authors' description of their analysis: SOAPnuke was used to process the raw data, removing reads that contained adapters or uncalled bases, had a mean Phred below 15, or lacked an exact match to the constant primer or identifier. COPE v1.2.5 was used to merge high-quality paired reads, and clonotypes were defined as unique nucleotide sequences. MiTCR v1.1 was used to align the clonotypes against IMGT TRBV, TRBD and TRBJ reference segments. The analysis included only V-J combinations with a frequency above 0.0001, which together covered approximately 99% of the repertoires. A TCS score was defined as the ratio of F50 (clonal expansion) to E x V (chaos), with BLOSUM62-based TCRdist applied between CDR3 peptides within each V-J. Welch's t-statistics and random forest reduced 450 to 600 V-J features to fewer than 15, which were used in a naive Bayes classifier (R e1071). TCRdb handled the public reads itself, with Q25 trimming in fastp and clone calling in MiXCR, and kept productive beta chains. Every distinct CDR3 protein forms one entry, paired with its most common genes and DNA. TCRdb's processing, not the authors' own work, is the source of the V and J calls. Here the sample has 300,000 to 350,000 distinct CDR3 sequences; 15% to 20% occur a single time. Roughly 16% of the sample goes to the ten largest clones.

Ophthalmopathy patients had moderately to severely active disease, with a Clinical Activity Score of 3 or more, a NOSPECS grade of 4 or more, and a disease duration of less than 3 months. The study excluded patients with uncontrolled infections, other autoimmune diseases, pregnancy or lactation. Diagnoses were established on the basis of clinical symptoms, serum thyroxine and TRAb, thyroid ultrasound, and orbital computed tomography. Ficoll-Paque density gradient centrifugation was used to isolate PBMCs from approximately 10 ml of fresh peripheral blood. Total RNA was extracted with Trizol reagent, and quality was checked on an Agilent 2100 Bioanalyzer. There are many counts of this clonotype. Its antigen has not been determined. No base quality information exists; no much larger clone differs at one position. From cysteine to phenylalanine, the CDR3 is 15 amino acids long. Only the CDR3 DNA is retained, 45 bases long and in frame from the first base. The germline V gene encodes CDR1 MNHEY and CDR2 SVGAGI. Ends trimmed: V by 7 bases, J by 6 bases; bases unmatched to a gene: 12.

Points the paper makes about the study in general: Ophthalmopathy was separated from stable hyperthyroidism by a 13 V-J signature model, with approximately 86% sensitivity and approximately 81% specificity obtained in cross-validation and 80%/75% obtained in testing. Sample size was not statistically predetermined, and investigators were not blinded to group allocation. In validation, the model predicted progression to ophthalmopathy with around 71% sensitivity and 72.22% specificity, a median of about 6.7 months before onset. Most expanded thyroid clonotypes (frequency above 0.001) were also detected in blood, a finding suggesting that blood repertoires may reflect thyroid immune responses.

Recombination joined TRBV6-5 with TRBJ1-2, with 9 bases in between that match TRBD1. The source material was blood. The source is a woman in her forties with Graves' ophthalmopathy. The CDR3 protein: CASTYVQGALDGYTF. The DNA sequence reads TGTGCCAGCACCTACGTACAGGGGGCCTTAGATGGCTACACCTTC.